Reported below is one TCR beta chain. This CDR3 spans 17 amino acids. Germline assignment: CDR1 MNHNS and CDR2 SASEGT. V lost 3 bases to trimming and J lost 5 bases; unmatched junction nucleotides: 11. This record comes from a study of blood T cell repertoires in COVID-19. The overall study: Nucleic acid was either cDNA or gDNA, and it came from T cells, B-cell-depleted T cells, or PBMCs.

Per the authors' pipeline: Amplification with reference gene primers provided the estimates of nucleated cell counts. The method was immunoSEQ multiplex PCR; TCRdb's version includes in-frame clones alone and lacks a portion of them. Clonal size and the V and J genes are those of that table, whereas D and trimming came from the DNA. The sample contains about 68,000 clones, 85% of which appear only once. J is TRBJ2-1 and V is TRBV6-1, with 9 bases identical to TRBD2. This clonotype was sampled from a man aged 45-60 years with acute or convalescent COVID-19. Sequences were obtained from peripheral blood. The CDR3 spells CASSDQRTSEGHNEQFF. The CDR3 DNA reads TGTGCCAGCAGTGATCAGCGGACTAGCGAGGGGCACAATGAGCAGTTCTTC.